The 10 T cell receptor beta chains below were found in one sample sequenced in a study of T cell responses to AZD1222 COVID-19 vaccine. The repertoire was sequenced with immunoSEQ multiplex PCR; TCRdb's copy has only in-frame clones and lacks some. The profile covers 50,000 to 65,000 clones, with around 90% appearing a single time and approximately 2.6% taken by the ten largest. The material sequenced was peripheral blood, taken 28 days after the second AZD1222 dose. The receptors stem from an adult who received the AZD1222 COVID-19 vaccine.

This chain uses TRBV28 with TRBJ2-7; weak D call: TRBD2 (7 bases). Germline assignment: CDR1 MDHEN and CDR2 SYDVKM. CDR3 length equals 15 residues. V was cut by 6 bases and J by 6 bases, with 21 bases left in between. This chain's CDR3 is CASSPRGGGPSEQYF. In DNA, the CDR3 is TGTGCCAGCAGCCCTAGGGGGGGAGGGCCTTCCGAGCAGTACTTC.

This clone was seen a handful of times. CDR3 protein: CASSYSAGLAFVEQYF. The CDR3 nucleotides read TGTGCCAGCAGTTACTCGGCTGGGTTGGCATTTGTTGAGCAGTACTTC. The chain recombines TRBV6-5 with TRBJ2-7, with D unclear. The V end was cut by 0 bases, the J end by 7 bases, with 19 bases between. Per the germline V gene, CDR1 is MNHEY and CDR2 is SVGAGI. The CDR3 sequence is 16 residues long.

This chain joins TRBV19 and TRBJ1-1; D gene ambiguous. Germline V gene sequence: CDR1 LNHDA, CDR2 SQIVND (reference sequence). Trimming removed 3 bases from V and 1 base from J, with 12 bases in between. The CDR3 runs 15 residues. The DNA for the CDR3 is TGTGCCAGTAGTATCCCCGGGCGAGGGAACACTGAAGCTTTCTTT. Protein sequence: CASSIPGRGNTEAFF. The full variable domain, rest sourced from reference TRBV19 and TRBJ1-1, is DGGITQSPKYLFRKEGQNVTLSCEQNLNHDAMYWYRQDPGQGLRLIYYSQIVNDFQKGDIAEGYSVSREKKESFPLTVTSAQKNPTAFYLCASSIPGRGNTEAFFGQGTRLTVV.

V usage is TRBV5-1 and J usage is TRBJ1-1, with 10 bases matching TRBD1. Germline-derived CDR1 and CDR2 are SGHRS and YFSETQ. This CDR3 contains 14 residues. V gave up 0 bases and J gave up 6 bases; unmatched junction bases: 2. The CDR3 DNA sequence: TGCGCCAGCAGCTTGGGACAGGGGGCGCCTGAAGCTTTCTTT. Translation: CASSLGQGAPEAFF.

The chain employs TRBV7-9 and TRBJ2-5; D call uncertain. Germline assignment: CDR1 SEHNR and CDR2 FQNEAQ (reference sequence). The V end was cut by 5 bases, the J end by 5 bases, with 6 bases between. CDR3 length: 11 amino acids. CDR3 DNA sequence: TGTGCCAGCAGCCCCTCGGAGACCCAGTACTTC. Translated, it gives CASSPSETQYF.

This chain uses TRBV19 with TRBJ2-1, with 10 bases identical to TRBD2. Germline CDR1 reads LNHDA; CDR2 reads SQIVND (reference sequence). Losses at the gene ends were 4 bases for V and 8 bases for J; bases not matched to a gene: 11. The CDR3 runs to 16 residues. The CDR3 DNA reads TGTGCCAGTAGTACCCCCCTAGCGGGAGCTTTTGATGAGCAGTTCTTC. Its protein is CASSTPLAGAFDEQFF.

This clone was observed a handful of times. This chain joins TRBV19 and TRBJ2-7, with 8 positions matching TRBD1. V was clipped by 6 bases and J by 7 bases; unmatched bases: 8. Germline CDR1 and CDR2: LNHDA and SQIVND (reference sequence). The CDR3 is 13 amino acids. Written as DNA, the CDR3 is TGTGCCAGTAGCCCCAGGGGGCGCCGAGAGCAGTACTTC. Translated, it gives CASSPRGRREQYF.

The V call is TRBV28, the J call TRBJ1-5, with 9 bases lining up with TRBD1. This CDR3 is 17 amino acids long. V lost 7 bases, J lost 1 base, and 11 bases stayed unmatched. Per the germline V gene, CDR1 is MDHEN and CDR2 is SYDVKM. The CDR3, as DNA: TGTGCCAGCAACATACGGACAGGGGCCAACAGCAATCAGCCCCAGCATTTT. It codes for CASNIRTGANSNQPQHF.

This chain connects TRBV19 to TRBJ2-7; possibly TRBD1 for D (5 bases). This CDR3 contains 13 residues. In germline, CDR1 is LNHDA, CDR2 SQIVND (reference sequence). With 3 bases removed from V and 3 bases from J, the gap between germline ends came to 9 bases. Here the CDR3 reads CASSIGRVYEQYF. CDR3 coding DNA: TGTGCCAGTAGTATTGGCAGGGTCTACGAGCAGTACTTC.

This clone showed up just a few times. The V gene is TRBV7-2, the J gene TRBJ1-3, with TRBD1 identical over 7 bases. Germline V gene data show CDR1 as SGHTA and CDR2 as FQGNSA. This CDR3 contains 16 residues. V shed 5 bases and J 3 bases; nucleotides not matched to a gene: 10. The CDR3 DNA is TGTGCCAGCAGCCAGGGGGGGGGCGCGGTTGGAAACACCATATATTTT. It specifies CASSQGGGAVGNTIYF. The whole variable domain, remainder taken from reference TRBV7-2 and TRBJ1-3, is GAGVSQSPSNKVTEKGKDVELRCDPISGHTALYWYRQSLGQGLEFLIYFQGNSAPDKSGLPSDRFSAERTGGSVSTLTIQRTQQEDSAVYLCASSQGGGAVGNTIYFGEGSWLTVV.